These 14 T cell receptor beta chains were sequenced from one sample in a study of blood T cell repertoires in COVID-19 (dated by TCRdb to about 2020). Preparation of the library involved the immunoSEQ multiplex PCR assay. TCRdb's version of the immuneACCESS table is confined to in-frame rearrangements and falls short of the full clone set. An unresolved V gene accounts for under half of the shortfall where checked; the remainder is of unknown origin. The sample table records some 150,000 clones; over 80% of these occur just once. Under 5% of the sample is held by the ten biggest clonotypes. Sample: peripheral blood. The receptors stem from a woman aged 55-75 years who had recovered from COVID-19.

The CDR3 loop reads CASSIVGQGAGELFF. CDR3 bases: TGTGCCAGTAGTATAGTGGGGCAGGGGGCCGGGGAGCTGTTTTTT. The chain has TRBV19 and TRBJ2-2, with 7 positions matching TRBD1. The CDR3 sequence is 15 residues long. Germline assignment: CDR1 LNHDA and CDR2 SQIVND (reference sequence). The V and J ends lost 1 base and 6 bases, in that order; junction bases with no gene match: 5.

This chain connects TRBV10-3 to TRBJ2-2; 7 bases match TRBD1. The CDR3 spans 19 residues. Germline V gene lookup returns CDR1 ENHRY and CDR2 SYGVKD. V lost 1 base to trimming and J lost 0 bases; unmatched junction nucleotides: 11. As DNA, the CDR3 is TGTGCCATCAGTGAGTACCAGCCCTCCGGGACAGCGAACACCGGGGAGCTGTTTTTT. It codes for CAISEYQPSGTANTGELFF.

V gene TRBV6-8 combines with J gene TRBJ2-5; TRBD1 is a possible D gene (5 bases). With 8 bases removed from V and 3 bases from J, the gap between germline ends came to 10 bases. This CDR3 contains 12 residues. Germline V CDR1 and CDR2: MNHGY, SAAAGT. The CDR3 DNA sequence: TGTGCCAGCTCTCAGGGAAAAGAGACCCAGTACTTC. It specifies CASSQGKETQYF.

This clone was observed a single time. The chain has TRBV5-1 and TRBJ1-1, with 7 bases lining up with TRBD1. J lost 4 bases, V lost 6 bases, and 9 bases had no gene match. The CDR3 length is 14 residues. Germline V gene sequence: CDR1 SGHRS, CDR2 YFSETQ. Here the CDR3 DNA reads TGCGCCAGCACCAGATATCAGGGGGGCACTGAAGCTTTCTTT. This codes for CASTRYQGGTEAFF.

This chain joins TRBV30 and TRBJ1-5; 9 bases are shared with TRBD1. After removal of 4 bases from V and 4 bases from J, the junction contained 2 bases not matched to a gene. Germline CDR1 reads GTSNPN; CDR2 reads SVGIG (reference sequence). The CDR3 runs to 13 residues. The CDR3 loop is CAWTDRGNQPQHF. Written as DNA, the CDR3 is TGTGCCTGGACGGACAGGGGAAATCAGCCCCAGCATTTT.

There are many counts of this clone. The rearrangement links TRBV10-1 to TRBJ2-7; D is unresolved. The CDR3 is made up of 11 amino acids. The V gene's germline CDR1 is WNHNN and CDR2 SYGVQD (reference sequence). V shed 2 bases and J shed 5 bases, with 4 bases lying between them. The CDR3 bases are TGCGCCAGCAGTGAGACTAACGAGCAGTACTTC. This gives the protein CASSETNEQYF.

The rearrangement links TRBV4-3 to TRBJ1-1, with D tentatively TRBD1 (6 bases). The CDR3 consists of 15 residues. V was clipped by 0 bases and J by 3 bases, with 11 bases between them. The germline V gene has CDR1 LGHNA and CDR2 YSLEER. The CDR3 DNA sequence: TGCGCCAGCAGCCAAGAGGGAGCAGGGGACACTGAAGCTTTCTTT. Protein product: CASSQEGAGDTEAFF.

V and J are TRBV9 and TRBJ2-3; tentatively, D is TRBD2 (7 bases). Germline values: CDR1 SGDLS, CDR2 YYNGEE. The germline V and J ends were trimmed by 0 bases and 2 bases, with 13 bases remaining between them. The CDR3 consists of 16 residues. The CDR3 DNA is TGTGCCAGCAGCGTAGCGGCGGGGGCCACCACAGATACGCAGTATTTT. It is translated as CASSVAAGATTDTQYF.

This rearrangement joins TRBV6-5 to TRBJ1-6, with D possibly TRBD1 on 6 matching bases. V dropped 2 bases and J dropped 12 bases, with 14 bases sitting between them. Germline CDR1 reads MNHEY; CDR2 reads SVGAGI. The CDR3 contains 14 residues. The CDR3 nucleotides are TGTGCCAGCAGTTACGGGCAGGGGAGCCTACCCCTCCACTTT. It translates to CASSYGQGSLPLHF.

With respect to this clone: The same CDR3 also results from other DNA sequences found in this sample. CDR3: CASSSGQGTEAFF. The CDR3 DNA sequence: TGCGCCAGCAGCTCCGGTCAGGGCACTGAAGCTTTCTTT. The V call is TRBV5-1, the J call TRBJ1-1, with D possibly being TRBD1 (5 bases). Germline V gene sequence: CDR1 SGHRS, CDR2 YFSETQ. Trimming cost V 3 bases and J 4 bases, with 10 bases left between them. The CDR3 runs to 13 residues.

This sequence joins TRBV24-1 and TRBJ1-1; perhaps TRBD1 as D (6 bases). With 3 bases removed from V and 6 bases from J, the gap between germline ends came to 16 bases. The CDR3 has 15 amino acids. Germline CDR1 KGHDR, CDR2 SFDVKD. This chain's CDR3 is CATSDPSRGQAEAFF. CDR3 DNA sequence: TGTGCCACCAGTGATCCCTCGCGGGGGCAAGCTGAAGCTTTCTTT.

The V gene is TRBV21-1, the J gene TRBJ1-1. TRBV21-1 is flagged as a pseudogene. The CDR3 spans 17 residues. The CDR3 bases are TGTGCCAGCAGCCCATCTGTGTTACACCGAGGGTGGACTGAAGCTTTCTTT. It yields the protein CASSPSVLHRGWTEAFF.

The count of this clone is one. The chain has TRBV3-1 (or the pseudogene TRBV3-2) and TRBJ2-7, with 9 bases identical to TRBD1. This CDR3 has 13 residues. Unmatched junction bases numbered 6, after V lost 1 base and J lost 11 bases. Germline lookup yields CDR1 LGHDT and CDR2 YNNKEL (reference sequence). CDR3 sequence: CASSQGDRALKYF. CDR3 sequence (DNA): TGTGCCAGCAGCCAAGGGGACAGGGCGCTAAAGTACTTC.

This clone was seen a few times. The rearrangement links TRBV11-3 to TRBJ2-2; TRBD1 is a possible D gene (6 bases). Germline CDR1 SGHNT, CDR2 YENEEA. The V end was cut by 3 bases, the J end by 6 bases, with 14 bases between. This CDR3 has 15 residues. CDR3 nucleotides: TGTGCCAGCAGCTTTGGGGGCCCGGGGCCCGGGGAGCTGTTTTTT. Protein sequence: CASSFGGPGPGELFF.